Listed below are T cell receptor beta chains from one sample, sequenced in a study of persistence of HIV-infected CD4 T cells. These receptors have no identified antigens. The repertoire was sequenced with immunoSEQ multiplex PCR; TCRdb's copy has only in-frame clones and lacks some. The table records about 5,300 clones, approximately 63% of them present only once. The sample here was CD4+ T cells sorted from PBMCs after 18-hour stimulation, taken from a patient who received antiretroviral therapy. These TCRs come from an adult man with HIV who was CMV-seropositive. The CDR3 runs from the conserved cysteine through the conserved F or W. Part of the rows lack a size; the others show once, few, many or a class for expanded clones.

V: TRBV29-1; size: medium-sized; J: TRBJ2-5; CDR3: CSVEEGQGRQETQYF
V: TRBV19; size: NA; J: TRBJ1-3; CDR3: CASSKGLADTIYF
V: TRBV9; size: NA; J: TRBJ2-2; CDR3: CASSPWDTLTGELFF
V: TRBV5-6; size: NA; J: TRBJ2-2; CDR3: CASSPPLGTGELFF
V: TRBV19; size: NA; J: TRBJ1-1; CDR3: CASSPTGVHHEAFF
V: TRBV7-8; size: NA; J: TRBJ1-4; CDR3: CASGYRGRVEKLFF
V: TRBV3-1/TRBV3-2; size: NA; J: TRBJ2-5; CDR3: CASSQSAGGQETQYF
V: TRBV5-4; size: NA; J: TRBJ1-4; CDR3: CASSLKGDRANEKLFF
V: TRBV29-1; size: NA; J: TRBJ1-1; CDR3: CSAVLGSGTEAFF
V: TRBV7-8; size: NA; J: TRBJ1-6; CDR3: CASSLATTYNSPLHF
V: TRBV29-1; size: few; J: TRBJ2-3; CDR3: CSVTGANGDTQYF
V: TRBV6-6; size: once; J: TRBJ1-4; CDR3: CASSRDFNEKLFF
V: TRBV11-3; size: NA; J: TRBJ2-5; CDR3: CASSTGQAETQYF
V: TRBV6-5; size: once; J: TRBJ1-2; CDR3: CASSRTGVGYTF
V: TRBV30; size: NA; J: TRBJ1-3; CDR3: CAWSRDSGSGNTIYF
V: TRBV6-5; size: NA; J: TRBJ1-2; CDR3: CASSYERNYGYTF
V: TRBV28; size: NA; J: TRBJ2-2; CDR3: CASSTVNTGELFF
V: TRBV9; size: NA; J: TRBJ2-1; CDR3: CASSAQRNDGGGNNEQFF